The source of this TCR beta chain is a study of Ad26.COV2.S vaccination and SARS-CoV-2 variants. Trimming shortened V by 0 bases and J by 0 bases, and 6 bases separated the two germline ends. CDR1 is LGHNA and CDR2 is YNFKEQ in the germline V gene. The CDR3 is 16 residues long. Libraries were prepared by immunoSEQ multiplex PCR; TCRdb keeps only in-frame clonotypes and omits some of them. Among about 470,000 clones, 90% were seen once, and the ten largest hold 4.3%. There are a few counts of this clone. As yet, its antigen is unknown. Findings of the study overall: Using TCR breadth and depth analyses may have led to underestimated total T cell responses.

The treatment denotes: over 15 received Ad26.COV2.S at low or high dose, single or two shots; 5 received placebo; per-sample allocation not given. Each sample was drawn 63 days after the first injection (of vaccine or placebo). Vaccination used an Ad26 vector expressing Wuhan-strain SARS-CoV-2 spike. This specimen consisted of peripheral blood, obtained in a trial of Ad26.COV2.S vaccine versus placebo. This chain joins TRBV4-2 and TRBJ1-6; D uncertain. The sequence came from a person aged 18-60 years who received the Ad26.COV2.S COVID-19 vaccine or a placebo. The CDR3 DNA is TGTGCCAGCAGCCAAGAGGAGAGCTCCTATAATTCACCCCTCCACTTT. This codes for CASSQEESSYNSPLHF.